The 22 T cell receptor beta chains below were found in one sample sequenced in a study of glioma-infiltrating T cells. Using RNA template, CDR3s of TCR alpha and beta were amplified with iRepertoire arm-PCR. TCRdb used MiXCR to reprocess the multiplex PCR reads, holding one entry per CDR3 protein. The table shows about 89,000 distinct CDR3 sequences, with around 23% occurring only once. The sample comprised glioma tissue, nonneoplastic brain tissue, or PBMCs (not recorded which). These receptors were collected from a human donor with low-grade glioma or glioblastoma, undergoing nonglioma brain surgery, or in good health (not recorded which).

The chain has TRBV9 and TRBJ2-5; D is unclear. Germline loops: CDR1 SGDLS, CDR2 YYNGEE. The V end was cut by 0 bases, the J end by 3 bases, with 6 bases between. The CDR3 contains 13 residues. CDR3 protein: CASSVGRKETQYF. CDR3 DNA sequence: TGTGCCAGCAGCGTAGGACGGAAAGAGACCCAGTACTTC. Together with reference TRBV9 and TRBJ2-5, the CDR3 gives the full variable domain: DSGVTQTPKHLITATGQRVTLRCSPRSGDLSVYWYQQSLDQGLQFLIQYYNGEERAKGNILERFSAQQFPDLHSELNLSSLELGDSALYFCASSVGRKETQYFGPGTRLLVL.

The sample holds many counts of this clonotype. The chain's CDR3 is CASRQGAPDTQYF. CDR3 coding DNA: TGTGCCAGCAGACAGGGGGCCCCAGATACGCAGTATTTT. V and J are TRBV6-1 and TRBJ2-3; 9 bases fit TRBD1. This CDR3 spans 13 amino acids. Looked up from germline, CDR1 is MNHNS and CDR2 is SASEGT. The J segment lost 4 bases and the V segment lost 6 bases, leaving 2 bases of the junction unmatched.

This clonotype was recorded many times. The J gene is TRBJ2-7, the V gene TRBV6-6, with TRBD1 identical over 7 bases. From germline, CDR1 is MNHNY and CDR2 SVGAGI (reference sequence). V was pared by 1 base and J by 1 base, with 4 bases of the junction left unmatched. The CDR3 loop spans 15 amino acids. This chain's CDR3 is CASSYYPDRSYEQYF. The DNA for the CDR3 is TGTGCCAGCAGTTACTACCCGGACAGGTCCTACGAGCAGTACTTC.

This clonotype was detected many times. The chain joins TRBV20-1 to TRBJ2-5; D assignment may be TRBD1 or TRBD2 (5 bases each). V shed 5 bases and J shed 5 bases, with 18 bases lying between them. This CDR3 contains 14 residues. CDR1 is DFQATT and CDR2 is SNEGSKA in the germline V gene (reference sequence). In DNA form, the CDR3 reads TGCAGTGCTGACTTGCAGGGACGAGGGGAGACCCAGTACTTC. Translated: CSADLQGRGETQYF.

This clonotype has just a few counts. The CDR3 region is CASSQSYSGLTDTQYF. The CDR3 DNA reads TGTGCCAGCAGCCAGAGTTATAGCGGGCTCACAGATACGCAGTATTTT. The J gene is TRBJ2-3, the V gene TRBV14; 7 positions agree with TRBD2. The ends lost 3 bases at V and 2 bases at J; junction bases unmatched: 8. The length of the CDR3 is 16 residues. CDR1 and CDR2 from the germline V gene are SGHDN and FVKESK. The full variable domain, rest sourced from reference TRBV14 and TRBJ2-3, is EAGVTQFPSHSVIEKGQTVTLRCDPISGHDNLYWYRRVMGKEIKFLLHFVKESKQDESGMPNNRFLAERTGGTYSTLKVQPAELEDSGVYFCASSQSYSGLTDTQYFGPGTRLTVL.

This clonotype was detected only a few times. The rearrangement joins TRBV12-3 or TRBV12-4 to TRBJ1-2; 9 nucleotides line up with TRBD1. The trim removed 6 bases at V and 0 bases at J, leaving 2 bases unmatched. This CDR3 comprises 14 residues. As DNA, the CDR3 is TGTGCCAGCAGGGGGACAGGGACTAACTATGGCTACACCTTC. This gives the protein CASRGTGTNYGYTF.

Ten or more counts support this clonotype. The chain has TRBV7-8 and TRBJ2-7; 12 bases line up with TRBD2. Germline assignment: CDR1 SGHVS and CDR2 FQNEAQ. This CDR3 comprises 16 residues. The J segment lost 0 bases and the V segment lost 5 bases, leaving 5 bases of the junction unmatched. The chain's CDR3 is CASSPRTSGTSYEQYF. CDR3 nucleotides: TGTGCCAGCAGCCCCCGGACTAGCGGGACCTCCTACGAGCAGTACTTC.

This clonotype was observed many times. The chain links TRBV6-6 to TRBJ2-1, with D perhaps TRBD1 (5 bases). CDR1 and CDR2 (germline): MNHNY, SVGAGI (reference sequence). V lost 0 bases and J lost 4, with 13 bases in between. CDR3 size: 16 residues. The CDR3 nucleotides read TGTGCCAGCAGTTACTCAGGCACAGGAGCATACAATGAGCAGTTCTTC. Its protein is CASSYSGTGAYNEQFF.

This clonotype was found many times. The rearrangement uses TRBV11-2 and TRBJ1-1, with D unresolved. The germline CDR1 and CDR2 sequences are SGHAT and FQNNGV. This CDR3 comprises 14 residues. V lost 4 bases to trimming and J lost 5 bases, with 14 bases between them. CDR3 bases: TGTGCCAGCAGCTCAAATACCGTGTTGACTGAAGCTTTCTTT. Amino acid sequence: CASSSNTVLTEAFF.

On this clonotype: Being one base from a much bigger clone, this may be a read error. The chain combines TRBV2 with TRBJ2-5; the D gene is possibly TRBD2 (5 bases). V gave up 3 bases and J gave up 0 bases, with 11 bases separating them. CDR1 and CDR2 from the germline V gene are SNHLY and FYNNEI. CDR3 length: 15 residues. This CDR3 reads CASSEVEANQETQYF. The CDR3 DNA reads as TGTGCCAGCAGTGAGGTGGAGGCGAACCAAGAGACCCAGTACTTC.

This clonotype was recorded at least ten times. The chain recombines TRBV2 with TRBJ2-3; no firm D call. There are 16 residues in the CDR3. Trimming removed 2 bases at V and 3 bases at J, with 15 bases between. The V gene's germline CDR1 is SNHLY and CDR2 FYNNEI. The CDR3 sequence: CASSEHLSGSTDTQYF. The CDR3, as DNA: TGTGCCAGCAGTGAACATTTGAGTGGGTCAACAGATACGCAGTATTTT.

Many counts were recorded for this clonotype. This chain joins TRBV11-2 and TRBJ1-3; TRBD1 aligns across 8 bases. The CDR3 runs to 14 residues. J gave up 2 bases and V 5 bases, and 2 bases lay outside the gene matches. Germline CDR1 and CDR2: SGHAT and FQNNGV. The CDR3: CASSLTGAGNTIYF. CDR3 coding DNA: TGTGCCAGCAGCCTGACAGGGGCTGGAAACACCATATATTTT.

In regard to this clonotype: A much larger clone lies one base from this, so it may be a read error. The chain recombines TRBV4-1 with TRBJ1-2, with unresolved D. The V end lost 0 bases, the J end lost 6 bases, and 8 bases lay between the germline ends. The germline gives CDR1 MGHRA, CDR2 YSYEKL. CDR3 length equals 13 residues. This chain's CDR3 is CASSQEAGNGYTF. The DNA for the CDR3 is TGCGCCAGCAGCCAAGAGGCGGGGAATGGCTACACCTTC.

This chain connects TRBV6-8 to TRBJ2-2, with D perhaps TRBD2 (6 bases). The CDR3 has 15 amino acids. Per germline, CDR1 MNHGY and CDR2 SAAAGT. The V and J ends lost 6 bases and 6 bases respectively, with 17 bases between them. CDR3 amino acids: CASSLARLDPGELFF. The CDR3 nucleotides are TGTGCCAGCAGCTTAGCGCGACTAGATCCCGGGGAGCTGTTTTTT.

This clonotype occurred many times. The CDR3 loop reads CASSFQGPYEQYF. The CDR3 DNA reads TGTGCCAGCAGCTTCCAAGGTCCCTACGAGCAGTACTTC. The chain links TRBV7-9 to TRBJ2-7; no reliable D call. This CDR3 is 13 amino acids long. Per the germline V gene, CDR1 is SEHNR and CDR2 is FQNEAQ (reference sequence). Trimming removed 3 bases at V and 2 bases at J, with 8 bases between. The full variable domain, rest sourced from reference TRBV7-9 and TRBJ2-7, is DTGVSQNPRHKITKRGQNVTFRCDPISEHNRLYWYRQTLGQGPEFLTYFQNEAQLEKSRLLSDRFSAERPKGSFSTLEIQRTEQGDSAMYLCASSFQGPYEQYFGPGTRLTVT.

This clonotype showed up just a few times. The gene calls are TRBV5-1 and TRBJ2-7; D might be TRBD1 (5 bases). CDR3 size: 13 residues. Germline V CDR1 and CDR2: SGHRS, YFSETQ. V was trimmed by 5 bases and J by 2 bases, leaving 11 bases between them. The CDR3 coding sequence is TGCGCCAGCAGAAGGGGCACAACCTACGAGCAGTACTTC. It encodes CASRRGTTYEQYF.

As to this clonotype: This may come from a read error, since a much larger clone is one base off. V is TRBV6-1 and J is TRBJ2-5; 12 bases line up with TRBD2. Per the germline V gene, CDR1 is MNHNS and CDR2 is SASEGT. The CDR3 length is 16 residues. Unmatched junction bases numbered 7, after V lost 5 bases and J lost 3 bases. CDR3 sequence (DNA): TGTGCCAGCAGTCCCCTAGCGGGAGGGCGAAAAGAGACCCAGTACTTC. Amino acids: CASSPLAGGRKETQYF.

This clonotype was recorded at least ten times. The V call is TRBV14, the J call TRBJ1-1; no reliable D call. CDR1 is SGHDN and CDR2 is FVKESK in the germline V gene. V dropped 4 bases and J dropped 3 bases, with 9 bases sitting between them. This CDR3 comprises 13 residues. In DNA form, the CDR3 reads TGTGCCAGCAGCCGAAAGGGTTACACTGAAGCTTTCTTT. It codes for CASSRKGYTEAFF.

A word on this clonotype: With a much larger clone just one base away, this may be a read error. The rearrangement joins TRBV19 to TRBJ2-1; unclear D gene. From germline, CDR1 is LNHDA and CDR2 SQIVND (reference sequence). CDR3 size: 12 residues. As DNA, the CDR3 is TGTGCCAGTAGTCTCTATAACAATAAGCAGTTCTTC. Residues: CASSLYNNKQFF.

The CDR3 reads CASSLGSGRAGVDEQFF. CDR3 DNA sequence: TGTGCCAGCAGTTTAGGTAGCGGGAGGGCCGGCGTCGATGAGCAGTTCTTC. The chain links TRBV12-3 or TRBV12-4 to TRBJ2-1, with 11 positions matching TRBD2. J was trimmed by 8 bases and V by 1 base; bases with no gene match: 10. The CDR3 extends over 17 amino acids.

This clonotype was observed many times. CDR3 bases: TGTGCCAGCAGACGCCGGCCTCAACAGCGGTATGGCTACACCTTC. Encoded protein: CASRRRPQQRYGYTF. This chain links TRBV12-3 or TRBV12-4 with TRBJ1-2; D uncertain. V lost 6 bases and J lost 5, with 19 bases in between. The length of the CDR3 is 15 residues.

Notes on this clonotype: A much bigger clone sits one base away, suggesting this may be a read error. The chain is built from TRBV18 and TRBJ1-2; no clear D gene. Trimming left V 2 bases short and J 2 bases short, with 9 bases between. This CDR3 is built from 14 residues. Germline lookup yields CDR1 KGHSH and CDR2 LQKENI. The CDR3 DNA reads TGTGCCAGCTCACCAGCGGCAGCGAACTATGGCTACACCTTC. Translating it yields CASSPAAANYGYTF.